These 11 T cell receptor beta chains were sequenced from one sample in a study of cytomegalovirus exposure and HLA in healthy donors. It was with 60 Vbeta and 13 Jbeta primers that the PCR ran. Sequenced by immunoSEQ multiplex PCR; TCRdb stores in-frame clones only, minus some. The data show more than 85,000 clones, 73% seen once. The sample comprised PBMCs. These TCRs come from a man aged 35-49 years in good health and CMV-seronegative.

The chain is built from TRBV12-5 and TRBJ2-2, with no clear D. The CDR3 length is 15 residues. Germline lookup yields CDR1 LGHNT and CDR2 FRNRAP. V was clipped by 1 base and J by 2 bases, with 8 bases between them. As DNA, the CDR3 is TGTGCTAGTGGTTTGGATTCGGGTAACACCGGGGAGCTGTTTTTT. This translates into CASGLDSGNTGELFF. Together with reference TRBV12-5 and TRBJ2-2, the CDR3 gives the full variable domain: DARVTQTPRHKVTEMGQEVTMRCQPILGHNTVFWYRQTMMQGLELLAYFRNRAPLDDSGMPKDRFSAEMPDATLATLKIQPSEPRDSAVYFCASGLDSGNTGELFFGEGSRLTVL.

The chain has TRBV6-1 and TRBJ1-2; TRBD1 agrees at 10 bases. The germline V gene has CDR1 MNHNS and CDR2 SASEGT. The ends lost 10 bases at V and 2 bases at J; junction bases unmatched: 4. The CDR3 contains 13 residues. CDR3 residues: CATRQGANYGYTF. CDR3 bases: TGTGCCACGAGACAGGGGGCCAACTATGGCTACACCTTC.

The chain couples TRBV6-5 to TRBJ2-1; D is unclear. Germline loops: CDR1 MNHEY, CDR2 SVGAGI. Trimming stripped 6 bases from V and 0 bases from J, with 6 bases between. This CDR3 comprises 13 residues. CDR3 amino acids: CASSLSSYNEQFF. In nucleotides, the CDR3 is TGTGCCAGCAGCCTATCCTCCTACAATGAGCAGTTCTTC.

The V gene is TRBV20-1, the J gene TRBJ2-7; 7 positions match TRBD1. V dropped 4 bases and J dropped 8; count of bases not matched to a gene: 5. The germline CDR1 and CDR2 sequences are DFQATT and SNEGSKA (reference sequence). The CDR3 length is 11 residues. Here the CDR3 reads CSAILQGKQYF. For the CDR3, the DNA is TGCAGTGCTATTCTACAGGGGAAGCAGTACTTC.

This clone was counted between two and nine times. CDR3 protein: CASGDTGRATDTQYF. CDR3 DNA: TGTGCCAGCGGAGACACGGGGAGGGCCACAGATACGCAGTATTTT. This chain joins TRBV5-8 and TRBJ2-3; TRBD2 matches at 7 bases. The CDR3 length is 15 residues. Trimming cost V 7 bases and J 2 bases; bases outside gene matches: 10. Germline assignment: CDR1 SGHTS and CDR2 YDEGEE. The full variable domain, rest sourced from reference TRBV5-8 and TRBJ2-3, is EAGVTQSPTHLIKTRGQQATLRCSPISGHTSVYWYQQALGLGLQFLLWYDEGEERNRGNFPPRFSGRQFPNYSSELNVNALELEDSALYLCASGDTGRATDTQYFGPGTRLTVL.

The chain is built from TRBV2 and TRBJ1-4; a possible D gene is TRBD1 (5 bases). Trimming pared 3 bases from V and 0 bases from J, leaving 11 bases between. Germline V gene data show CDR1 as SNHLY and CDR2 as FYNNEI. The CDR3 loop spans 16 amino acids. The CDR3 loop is CASSEGRVTTNEKLFF. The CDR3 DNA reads TGTGCCAGCAGTGAGGGCAGGGTAACAACTAATGAAAAACTGTTTTTT. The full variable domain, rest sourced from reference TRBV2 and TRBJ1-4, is EPEVTQTPSHQVTQMGQEVILRCVPISNHLYFYWYRQILGQKVEFLVSFYNNEISEKSEIFDDQFSVERPDGSNFTLKIRSTKLEDSAMYFCASSEGRVTTNEKLFFGSGTQLSVL.

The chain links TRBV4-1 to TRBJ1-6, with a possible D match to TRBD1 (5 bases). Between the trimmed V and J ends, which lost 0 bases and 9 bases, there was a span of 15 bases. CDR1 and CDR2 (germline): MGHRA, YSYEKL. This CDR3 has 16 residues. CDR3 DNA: TGCGCCAGCAGCCAAGATTCGACAGACTGGAGTTCACCCCTCCACTTT. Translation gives CASSQDSTDWSSPLHF.

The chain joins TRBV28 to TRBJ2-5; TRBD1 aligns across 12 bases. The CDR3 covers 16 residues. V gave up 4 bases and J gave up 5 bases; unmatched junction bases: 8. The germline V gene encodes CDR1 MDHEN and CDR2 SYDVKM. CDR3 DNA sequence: TGTGCCAGCAGTTCCCTGGGGACAGGGGGCGCCGAGACCCAGTACTTC. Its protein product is CASSSLGTGGAETQYF.

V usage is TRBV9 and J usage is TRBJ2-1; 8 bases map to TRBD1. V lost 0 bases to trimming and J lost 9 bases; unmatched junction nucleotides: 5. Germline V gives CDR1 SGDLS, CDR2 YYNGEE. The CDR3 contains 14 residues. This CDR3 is CASSVGTGSSEQFF. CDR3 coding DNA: TGTGCCAGCAGCGTAGGGACAGGGAGTAGTGAGCAGTTCTTC. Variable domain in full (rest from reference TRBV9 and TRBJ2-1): DSGVTQTPKHLITATGQRVTLRCSPRSGDLSVYWYQQSLDQGLQFLIQYYNGEERAKGNILERFSAQQFPDLHSELNLSSLELGDSALYFCASSVGTGSSEQFFGPGTRLTVL.

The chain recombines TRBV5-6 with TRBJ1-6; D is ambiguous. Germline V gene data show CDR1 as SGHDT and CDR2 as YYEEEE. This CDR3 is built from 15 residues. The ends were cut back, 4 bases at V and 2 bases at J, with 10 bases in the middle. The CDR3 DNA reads TGTGCCAGCAGCCCTGAGGGCACCTATAATTCACCCCTCCACTTT. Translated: CASSPEGTYNSPLHF.

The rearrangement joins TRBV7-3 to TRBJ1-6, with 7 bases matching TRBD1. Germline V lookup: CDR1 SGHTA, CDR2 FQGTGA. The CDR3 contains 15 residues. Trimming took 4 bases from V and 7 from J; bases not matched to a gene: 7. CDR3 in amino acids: CASSSDRVGNSPLHF. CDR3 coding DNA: TGTGCCAGCAGCTCCGACAGGGTCGGAAATTCACCCCTCCACTTT.